The entry below describes one TCR beta chain. The sample comes from a study of T cells in tuberculosis. V was cut by 0 bases and J by 0 bases, with 5 bases left in between. CDR1 is SGHRS and CDR2 is YFSETQ in the germline V gene. The CDR3 has 14 amino acids. Profiling relied on immunoSEQ multiplex PCR, and the TCRdb table lists in-frame clones only, not all of them. The sample holds approximately 35,000 clones, about 95% seen once. The source material was PBMCs. The TCR originated in a donor aged 10-29 years with latent tuberculosis or without tuberculosis infection. The chain employs TRBV5-1 and TRBJ2-3; unclear D gene. CDR3 residues: CASSLGISTDTQYF. In DNA, the CDR3 is TGCGCCAGCAGCTTGGGTATTAGCACAGATACGCAGTATTTT.